A single T cell receptor (beta chain) is shown here with its context. This record belongs to a study of cytomegalovirus exposure and HLA in healthy donors. PCR employed 60 Vbeta and 13 Jbeta primers. TCRdb's copy holds only in-frame clones and misses some; the assay was immunoSEQ multiplex PCR. This sample has around 160,000 clones, with 68% found just once. Germline CDR1 and CDR2: SNHLY and FYNNEI. The V gene lost 9 bases and the J gene lost 5 bases, with 16 bases spanning the gap. The CDR3 sequence is 14 residues long. V and J are TRBV2 and TRBJ2-2; perhaps TRBD1 as D (6 bases). Input material: PBMCs. This clonotype was sampled from a woman aged 40 to 50 in good health and CMV-seropositive. CDR3 nucleotides: TGTGCCAGTGGTAGGCAGGGGCTGACCGGGGAGCTGTTTTTT. Its protein product is CASGRQGLTGELFF.